This T cell receptor beta chain appears in the sequencing data of a study of blood T cell repertoires in COVID-19. Trimming took 3 bases from V and 4 from J, leaving 14 bases between them. The CDR3 is made up of 16 amino acids. Germline lookup yields CDR1 SGHNT and CDR2 YYREEE (reference sequence). As processed by the authors: Nucleated cell number was recorded as an estimate derived from reference gene primer amplification. The data were produced by immunoSEQ multiplex PCR, yet TCRdb's version contains in-frame clones alone and is incomplete. The V and J calls and the clone size are those of that table, but D and trimming were determined from the DNA. This repertoire shows 70,000 or so clones, around 76% found once; its top ten account for over 15%. This clone occurred a few times.

Sequencing used peripheral blood. This chain links TRBV5-4 with TRBJ2-6, with D maybe TRBD2 (6 bases). The sequence derives from a human donor in a cohort sampled during active COVID-19. Here the CDR3 DNA reads TGTGCCAGCAGCTCAGGGAGCGCGGGGGGGGCCAACGTCCTGACTTTC. Translating gives CASSSGSAGGANVLTF.